The clone carrying this TCR beta chain was observed once. The antigen is undetermined. Germline CDR1 SGHTA, CDR2 FQGTGA. The CDR3 has 15 residues. Trimming removed 2 bases from V and 3 bases from J; junction bases left unmatched: 4. This sample was included in a study of yellow fever vaccine responses in identical twins. TCRdb called the RT-PCR reads again in MiXCR, with one record for every CDR3 protein. This table has 2,000 to 2,500 distinct CDR3 sequences, approximately 80% appearing once. Study-wide results and caveats: Each twin's T cell response to the vaccine was reported to look partly convergent and partly personalized.

This clonotype originated in a woman between 18 and 30 years old who received the yellow fever vaccine. Sequencing used T cells from blood (PBMCs), unsorted or a sorted subset (not recorded which), obtained before or after yellow fever vaccination (not recorded which). V gene TRBV7-3 combines with J gene TRBJ2-5, with TRBD1 matching over 9 bases. Written as DNA, the CDR3 is TGTGCCAGCAGCTTAGGTGGGACAGGGAAAGAGACCCAGTACTTC. It specifies CASSLGGTGKETQYF.